The 23 T cell receptor beta chains reported below all come from one sample, sequenced in a study of cytomegalovirus exposure and HLA in healthy donors. In the PCR, 60 Vbeta and 13 Jbeta primers were used. TCRdb's table, derived via immunoSEQ multiplex PCR, lists solely in-frame clones and lacks some. The data contain more than 150,000 clones, 60% to 85% of them singletons. What was sequenced was PBMCs. The receptors stem from a man between 18 and 29 years old in good health and CMV-seronegative.

This chain links TRBV19 with TRBJ1-1; D remains ambiguous. CDR3 size: 14 residues. Germline V gene sequence: CDR1 LNHDA, CDR2 SQIVND (reference sequence). Trimming stripped 7 bases from V and 0 bases from J, with 12 bases between. The CDR3 spells CASISLAMNTEAFF. Written as DNA, the CDR3 is TGTGCCAGTATCTCTTTAGCAATGAACACTGAAGCTTTCTTT.

The rearrangement links TRBV28 to TRBJ2-3; 9 nucleotides agree with TRBD2. The length of the CDR3 is 14 residues. Germline CDR1 is MDHEN and CDR2 is SYDVKM. J gave up 2 bases and V 6 bases, and 3 bases lay outside the gene matches. CDR3: CASSPSGNTDTQYF. The CDR3 DNA reads TGTGCCAGCAGCCCTAGCGGGAACACAGATACGCAGTATTTT.

J is TRBJ2-7 and V is TRBV7-9, with 7 bases identical to TRBD2. The CDR3 runs to 14 residues. The ends lost 5 bases at V and 4 bases at J; junction bases unmatched: 8. Per the germline V gene, CDR1 is SEHNR and CDR2 is FQNEAQ (reference sequence). The chain's CDR3 is CASSPRLASYEQYF. The DNA for the CDR3 is TGTGCCAGCAGCCCACGACTAGCCTCTTACGAGCAGTACTTC.

This chain uses TRBV7-9 with TRBJ2-5; TRBD2 might be the D (6 bases). The germline V gene encodes CDR1 SEHNR and CDR2 FQNEAQ (reference sequence). The CDR3 is 13 residues long. Trimming shortened V by 5 bases and J by 5 bases, and 12 bases separated the two germline ends. The CDR3 reads CASSRTSMETQYF. CDR3 sequence (DNA): TGTGCCAGCAGCCGTACTAGCATGGAGACCCAGTACTTC.

Only one count was recorded for this clone. The chain couples TRBV27 to TRBJ1-5; D is undetermined. This CDR3 is built from 13 residues. Germline V gives CDR1 MNHEY, CDR2 SMNVEV (reference sequence). V lost 6 bases and J 4 bases, leaving 10 bases between the germline ends. The CDR3 DNA reads as TGTGCCAGCAGGGACGGGAATAATCAGCCCCAGCATTTT. Amino acid sequence: CASRDGNNQPQHF.

The rearrangement links TRBV5-1 to TRBJ1-5; no clear D. The germline gives CDR1 SGHRS, CDR2 YFSETQ. The length of the CDR3 is 15 residues. V gave up 4 bases and J gave up 3 bases, with 14 bases separating them. This chain's CDR3 is CASSRGPPDNQPQHF. CDR3 DNA sequence: TGCGCCAGCAGCCGCGGGCCCCCGGACAATCAGCCCCAGCATTTT. The full variable domain, rest sourced from reference TRBV5-1 and TRBJ1-5, is KAGVTQTPRYLIKTRGQQVTLSCSPISGHRSVSWYQQTPGQGLQFLFEYFSETQRNKGNFPGRFSGRQFSNSRSEMNVSTLELGDSALYLCASSRGPPDNQPQHFGDGTRLSIL.

V usage is TRBV18 and J usage is TRBJ1-1; D ambiguous. Per the germline V gene, CDR1 is KGHSH and CDR2 is LQKENI. The CDR3 is 16 amino acids. Trimming shortened V by 0 bases and J by 6 bases, and 17 bases separated the two germline ends. CDR3 sequence: CASSPPARVLIPEAFF. The CDR3 DNA sequence: TGTGCCAGCTCACCACCGGCCCGGGTTTTGATCCCTGAAGCTTTCTTT. The full variable domain, completed using reference TRBV18 and TRBJ1-1, is NAGVMQNPRHLVRRRGQEARLRCSPMKGHSHVYWYRQLPEEGLKFMVYLQKENIIDESGMPKERFSAEFPKEGPSILRIQQVVRGDSAAYFCASSPPARVLIPEAFFGQGTRLTVV.

This clone was seen a single time. The V call is TRBV5-4, the J call TRBJ2-7, with D possibly TRBD2 on 5 matching bases. CDR1 and CDR2 (germline): SGHNT, YYREEE (reference sequence). The V end lost 3 bases, the J end lost 5 bases, and 6 bases lay between the germline ends. The CDR3 spans 11 residues. CDR3 region: CASSSGDEQYF. DNA for the CDR3: TGTGCCAGCAGCTCCGGGGACGAGCAGTACTTC.

CDR3 region: CASRAGGADTQYF. The CDR3 bases are TGTGCCAGTAGGGCAGGGGGCGCGGATACGCAGTATTTT. The chain couples TRBV19 to TRBJ2-3, with 8 bases matching TRBD1. The CDR3 is 13 amino acids. Trimming took 6 bases from V and 6 from J; bases not matched to a gene: 5. The V gene's germline CDR1 is LNHDA and CDR2 SQIVND (reference sequence). Full variable domain (missing parts from reference TRBV19 and TRBJ2-3): DGGITQSPKYLFRKEGQNVTLSCEQNLNHDAMYWYRQDPGQGLRLIYYSQIVNDFQKGDIAEGYSVSREKKESFPLTVTSAQKNPTAFYLCASRAGGADTQYFGPGTRLTVL.

This CDR3 reads CASSTSGKTDTQYF. In DNA, the CDR3 is TGTGCCAGCAGCACTAGCGGGAAGACAGATACGCAGTATTTT. The chain is built from TRBV28 and TRBJ2-3; TRBD2 matches at 10 bases. Germline V lookup: CDR1 MDHEN, CDR2 SYDVKM. V lost 6 bases, J lost 3 bases, and 3 bases stayed unmatched. This CDR3 contains 14 residues.

J is TRBJ1-1 and V is TRBV7-9; D gene uncertain. This CDR3 is built from 14 residues. Germline V gives CDR1 SEHNR, CDR2 FQNEAQ (reference sequence). V was clipped by 3 bases and J by 1 base, with 9 bases between them. The CDR3 loop reads CASSFRLGNTEAFF. In DNA, the CDR3 is TGTGCCAGCAGCTTCAGGTTGGGGAACACTGAAGCTTTCTTT.

V gene TRBV7-8 combines with J gene TRBJ2-6, with 11 positions matching TRBD1. CDR3 length: 18 residues. J gave up 0 bases and V 2 bases, and 3 bases lay outside the gene matches. Germline lookup yields CDR1 SGHVS and CDR2 FQNEAQ. CDR3 in amino acids: CASSLIGTGGSGANVLTF. CDR3 coding DNA: TGTGCCAGCAGCTTAATTGGGACAGGGGGCTCTGGGGCCAACGTCCTGACTTTC.

V and J are TRBV28 and TRBJ1-4; D might be TRBD1 (5 bases). The germline V and J ends were trimmed by 2 bases and 10 bases, with 17 bases remaining between them. Germline CDR1 and CDR2: MDHEN and SYDVKM. This CDR3 contains 15 residues. The CDR3 region is CASSLPEGSVGKLFF. The DNA for the CDR3 is TGTGCCAGCAGTTTACCGGAGGGGTCGGTCGGAAAACTGTTTTTT. The full variable domain, completed using reference TRBV28 and TRBJ1-4, is DVKVTQSSRYLVKRTGEKVFLECVQDMDHENMFWYRQDPGLGLRLIYFSYDVKMKEKGDIPEGYSVSREKKERFSLILESASTNQTSMYLCASSLPEGSVGKLFFGSGTQLSVL.

V gene TRBV30 combines with J gene TRBJ1-6; D perhaps matches TRBD1 (5 bases). Germline CDR1 is GTSNPN and CDR2 is SVGIG (reference sequence). Trimming cost V 2 bases and J 2 bases, with 13 bases left between them. The CDR3 sequence is 16 residues long. The CDR3 reads CAWSPWGGAYNSPLHF. The DNA for the CDR3 is TGTGCCTGGAGTCCCTGGGGGGGAGCCTATAATTCACCCCTCCACTTT.

The chain uses TRBV5-1 and TRBJ2-2; no clear D gene. Germline V CDR1 and CDR2: SGHRS, YFSETQ. Trimming cost V 0 bases and J 2 bases, with 8 bases left between them. The CDR3 spans 15 residues. The CDR3 DNA sequence: TGCGCCAGCAGCTTGGTGGCGGTCAACACCGGGGAGCTGTTTTTT. This encodes CASSLVAVNTGELFF.

V gene TRBV7-8 combines with J gene TRBJ1-3; TRBD1 matches at 8 bases. The V and J ends lost 0 bases and 4 bases, in that order; junction bases with no gene match: 8. The CDR3 consists of 17 residues. Germline V lookup: CDR1 SGHVS, CDR2 FQNEAQ. CDR3 sequence (DNA): TGTGCCAGCAGCTTAGCTTGGACAGGGACGGGAGGAAACACCATATATTTT. Protein: CASSLAWTGTGGNTIYF.

This chain uses TRBV30 with TRBJ2-1, with D maybe TRBD2 (5 bases). The CDR3 totals 13 residues. Trimming removed 4 bases from V and 8 bases from J, with 15 bases in between. Germline CDR1 and CDR2: GTSNPN and SVGIG (reference sequence). The CDR3 bases are TGTGCCTGGACAGGACTTATTAACGATGAGCAGTTCTTC. This gives the protein CAWTGLINDEQFF.

The chain couples TRBV27 to TRBJ2-5; no reliable D call. The CDR3 is made up of 11 amino acids. CDR1 is MNHEY and CDR2 is SMNVEV in the germline V gene (reference sequence). V was clipped by 6 bases and J by 7 bases, with 9 bases between them. Here the CDR3 reads CASRKSGTQYF. The CDR3 DNA follows: TGTGCCAGCAGGAAATCCGGGACCCAGTACTTC.

The chain recombines TRBV5-1 with TRBJ2-3, with 9 bases that match TRBD2. This CDR3 spans 16 amino acids. J was trimmed by 0 bases and V by 4 bases; bases with no gene match: 6. From germline, CDR1 is SGHRS and CDR2 YFSETQ. The CDR3, as DNA: TGCGCCAGCAGCACAGGACTAGCGCTTAGCACAGATACGCAGTATTTT. Protein sequence: CASSTGLALSTDTQYF.

This clone has more than one count but fewer than ten. J is TRBJ2-3 and V is TRBV30, with a weak D call TRBD2 (5 bases). Germline V CDR1 and CDR2: GTSNPN, SVGIG (reference sequence). The CDR3 covers 15 residues. Trimming stripped 0 bases from V and 6 bases from J, with 16 bases between. The DNA of the CDR3 is TGTGCCTGGAGTGTATTTTCCGGGATCGGGGATACGCAGTATTTT. Its translation: CAWSVFSGIGDTQYF.

This chain joins TRBV6-1 and TRBJ2-1; the match to TRBD1 covers 7 bases. This CDR3 comprises 12 residues. Germline V gene lookup returns CDR1 MNHNS and CDR2 SASEGT. The trim removed 10 bases at V and 8 bases at J, leaving 8 bases unmatched. The CDR3 loop is CATDRVGYEQFF. The CDR3 DNA reads as TGTGCCACAGACAGGGTAGGCTATGAGCAGTTCTTC.

A remark on this clone: The DNA is left out, because the CDR3 cannot be placed on it with certainty; the CDR3 is given as TCRdb lists it. CDR3 loop: CASSWGQGSGHF. V gene TRBV28 combines with J gene TRBJ2-7; the table's D call, TRBD1, was not checked against the DNA. The CDR3 extends over 12 residues, inclusive of both ends. Germline CDR1 and CDR2: MDHEN and SYDVKM.

The chain is built from TRBV27 and TRBJ2-1, with D possibly TRBD2 on 6 matching bases. The CDR3 is 15 amino acids. Germline loops: CDR1 MNHEY, CDR2 SMNVEV (reference sequence). The V end lost 1 base, the J end lost 0 bases, and 7 bases lay between the germline ends. For the CDR3, the DNA is TGTGCCAGCAGTTTATTGCGGGGCTCCTACAATGAGCAGTTCTTC. This gives the protein CASSLLRGSYNEQFF.